The T cell receptor beta chain under discussion was sequenced for a study of blood T cell repertoires in COVID-19. Study-level information: Samples taken during acute and convalescent COVID-19 were collected in the United States, Italy and Spain. T cells, B-cell-depleted T cells, or PBMCs provided the cDNA or gDNA that served as material.

Per the study methods: Nucleated cell counts were estimated from reference gene primer amplification. Data came from immunoSEQ multiplex PCR; TCRdb stores just in-frame clones and leaves some out. From that table come the V and J calls and clone size; the DNA was used to work out D and trimming. The sample records more than 55,000 clones, about 91% being singletons. This clone has just one count. Germline V gene lookup returns CDR1 SGHTS and CDR2 YDEGEE. Trimming pared 1 base from V and 5 bases from J, leaving 7 bases between. This CDR3 has 13 residues. The rearrangement uses TRBV5-8 and TRBJ2-4; D remains unclear. Sample: peripheral blood. This receptor was identified in a man aged 50 or older with active COVID-19. Here the CDR3 DNA reads TGTGCCAGCAGCTTGAGGCAGGAAAACATTCAGTACTTC. This translates into CASSLRQENIQYF. Combining the CDR3 with reference TRBV5-8 and TRBJ2-4 gives the whole variable domain EAGVTQSPTHLIKTRGQQATLRCSPISGHTSVYWYQQALGLGLQFLLWYDEGEERNRGNFPPRFSGRQFPNYSSELNVNALELEDSALYLCASSLRQENIQYFGAGTRLSVL.